Sequencing of this T cell receptor (beta chain) was carried out in a study of blood T cell repertoires in COVID-19. The wider study: PBMCs, B-cell-depleted T cells, or T cells were the source of the cDNA or gDNA that made up the material.

The authors' processing: Researchers report that nucleated cell counts were estimated from reference gene primer amplification. Repertoires were generated with immunoSEQ multiplex PCR, while TCRdb's copy carries only in-frame clones and drops some. That table furnishes V, J and clone size, whereas the DNA furnished D and trimming. Here the sample spans about 520,000 clones, approximately 85% being singletons. The sample taken for sequencing was peripheral blood. The clonotype comes from a human donor in a cohort sampled during active COVID-19.

The CDR3 is CASSGQITGVSEKLFF. Here the CDR3 DNA reads TGTGCCAGCAGCGGACAGATTACAGGGGTTAGTGAAAAACTGTTTTTT. This chain connects TRBV28 to TRBJ1-4; 7 bases are shared with TRBD1. CDR3 size: 16 residues. Trimming at V came to 6 bases and at J to 7 bases, leaving 14 bases not matched to a gene. Looked up from germline, CDR1 is MDHEN and CDR2 is SYDVKM.